This T cell receptor (beta chain) came from a study of beta chain features in type 1 diabetes. Background on the study: On cell yields, gender and age, patients and healthy donors were similar. General study results and limits: Shortening that was moderate but significant affected the TCRB CDR3s of Type 1 diabetes patients in all four CD4+ subsets.

Expressed TCRB transcripts were sequenced because the isolated RNA had all been reverse transcribed beforehand. The assay was immunoSEQ multiplex PCR, and TCRdb's table has in-frame clones only and misses some. The table records over 300,000 clones, approximately 10% of them present only once. Based on CD45RO/CCR7/CD25/CD127/CD95/CD27, CD4+ regulatory, stem cell-like memory, naive and central memory cells were sorted. Purity (above 95%) was reached by all sorted populations. This clone was seen a few times. The antigen is undetermined. Looked up from germline, CDR1 is MGHDK and CDR2 is SYGVNS. Trimming cost V 3 bases and J 0 bases; bases outside gene matches: 4. There are 16 residues in the CDR3.

The clonotype originates from a man aged 25-45 years with type 1 diabetes. The source material was central memory CD4+ T cells from blood. The rearrangement uses TRBV25-1 and TRBJ1-4, with TRBD1 matching over 7 bases. The CDR3 bases are TGTGCCAGCAGTGACCCGGGACAGACAACTAATGAAAAACTGTTTTTT. This gives the protein CASSDPGQTTNEKLFF.